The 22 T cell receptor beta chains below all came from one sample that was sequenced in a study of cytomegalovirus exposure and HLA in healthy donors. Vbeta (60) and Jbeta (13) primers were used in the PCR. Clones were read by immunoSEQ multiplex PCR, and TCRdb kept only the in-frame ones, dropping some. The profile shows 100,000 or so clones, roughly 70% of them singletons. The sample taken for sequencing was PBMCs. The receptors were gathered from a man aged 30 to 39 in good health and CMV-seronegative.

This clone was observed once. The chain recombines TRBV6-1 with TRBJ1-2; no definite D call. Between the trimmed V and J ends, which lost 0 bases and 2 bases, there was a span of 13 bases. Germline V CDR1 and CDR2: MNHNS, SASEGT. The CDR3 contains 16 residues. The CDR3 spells CASSEARQLLNYGYTF. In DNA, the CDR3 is TGTGCCAGCAGTGAAGCGAGACAACTGCTAAACTATGGCTACACCTTC.

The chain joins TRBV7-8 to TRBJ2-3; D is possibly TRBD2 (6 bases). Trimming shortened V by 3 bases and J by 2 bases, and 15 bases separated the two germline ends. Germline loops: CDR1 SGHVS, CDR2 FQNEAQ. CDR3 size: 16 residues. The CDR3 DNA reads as TGTGCCAGCAGCTTGTTGCGGGGCTCATTCACAGATACGCAGTATTTT. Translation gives CASSLLRGSFTDTQYF.

The CDR3 DNA reads as TGTGCCAGCAGTCAGGGTCTGAACACTGAAGCTTTCTTT. This codes for CASSQGLNTEAFF. The chain has TRBV9 and TRBJ1-1, with a weak D call TRBD1 (5 bases). CDR1 is SGDLS, CDR2 YYNGEE, per germline. The V and J ends lost 5 bases and 0 bases respectively, with 8 bases between them. The length of the CDR3 is 13 residues. Full variable domain (rest looked up from reference TRBV9 and TRBJ1-1): DSGVTQTPKHLITATGQRVTLRCSPRSGDLSVYWYQQSLDQGLQFLIQYYNGEERAKGNILERFSAQQFPDLHSELNLSSLELGDSALYFCASSQGLNTEAFFGQGTRLTVV.

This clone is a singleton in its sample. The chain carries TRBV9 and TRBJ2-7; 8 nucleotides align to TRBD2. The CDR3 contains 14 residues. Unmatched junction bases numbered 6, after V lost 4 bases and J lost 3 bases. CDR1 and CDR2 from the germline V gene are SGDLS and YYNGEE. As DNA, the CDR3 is TGTGCCAGCAGCCCCGGGACTAGAAACTACGAGCAGTACTTC. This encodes CASSPGTRNYEQYF.

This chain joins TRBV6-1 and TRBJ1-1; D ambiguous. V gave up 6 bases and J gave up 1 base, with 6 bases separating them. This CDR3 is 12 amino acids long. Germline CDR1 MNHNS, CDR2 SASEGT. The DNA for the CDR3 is TGTGCCAGCAGGGCAAGGAACACTGAAGCTTTCTTT. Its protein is CASRARNTEAFF.

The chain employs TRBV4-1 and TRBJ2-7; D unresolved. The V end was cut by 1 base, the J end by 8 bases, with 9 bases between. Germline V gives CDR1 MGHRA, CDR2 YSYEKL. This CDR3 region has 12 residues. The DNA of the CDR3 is TGCGCCAGCAGCCAAGTCGTCGACAAGCAGTACTTC. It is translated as CASSQVVDKQYF.

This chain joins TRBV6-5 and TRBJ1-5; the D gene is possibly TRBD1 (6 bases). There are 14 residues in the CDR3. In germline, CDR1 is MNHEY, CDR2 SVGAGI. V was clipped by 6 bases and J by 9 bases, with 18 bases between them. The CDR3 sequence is CASRKTGFVGPQHF. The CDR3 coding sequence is TGTGCCAGCAGGAAGACAGGCTTTGTAGGGCCCCAGCATTTT.

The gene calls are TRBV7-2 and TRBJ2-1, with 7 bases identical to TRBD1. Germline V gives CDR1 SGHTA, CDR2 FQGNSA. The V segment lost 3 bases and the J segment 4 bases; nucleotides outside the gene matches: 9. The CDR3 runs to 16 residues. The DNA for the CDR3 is TGTGCCAGCAGCTTCTACCGGGACAGTCGTTACAATGAGCAGTTCTTC. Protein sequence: CASSFYRDSRYNEQFF.

The CDR3 DNA is TGTGCCAGCAGCTTAGGGGGCGATCAGCCCCAGCATTTT. Translated, it gives CASSLGGDQPQHF. This rearrangement joins TRBV7-2 to TRBJ1-5, with a tentative D call TRBD1 (5 bases). The CDR3 consists of 13 residues. CDR1 and CDR2 (germline): SGHTA, FQGNSA. V was cut by 1 base and J by 5 bases, with 6 bases left in between.

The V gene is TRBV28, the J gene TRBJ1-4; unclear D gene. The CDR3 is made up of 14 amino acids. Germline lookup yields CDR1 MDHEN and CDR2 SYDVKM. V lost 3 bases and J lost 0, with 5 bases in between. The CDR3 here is CASSFRSTNEKLFF. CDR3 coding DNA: TGTGCCAGCAGTTTTCGGTCAACTAATGAAAAACTGTTTTTT.

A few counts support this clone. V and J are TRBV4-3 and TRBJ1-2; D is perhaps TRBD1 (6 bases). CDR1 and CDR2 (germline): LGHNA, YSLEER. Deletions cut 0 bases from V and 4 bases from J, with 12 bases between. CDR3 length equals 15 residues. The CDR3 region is CASSQDRGAPYGYTF. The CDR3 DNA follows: TGCGCCAGCAGCCAAGATCGGGGGGCCCCCTATGGCTACACCTTC.

The CDR3 bases are TGTGCCAGTACCATGGGTGAGGGCGAGCAGTACTTC. Its translation is CASTMGEGEQYF. V usage is TRBV19 and J usage is TRBJ2-7; D possibly corresponds to TRBD2 (5 bases). Germline CDR1 LNHDA, CDR2 SQIVND (reference sequence). Trimming removed 7 bases from V and 6 bases from J, with 13 bases in between. The CDR3 covers 12 residues.

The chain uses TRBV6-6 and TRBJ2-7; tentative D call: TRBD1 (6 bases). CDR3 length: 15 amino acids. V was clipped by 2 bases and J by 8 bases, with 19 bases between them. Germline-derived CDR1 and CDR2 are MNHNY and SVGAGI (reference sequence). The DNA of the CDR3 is TGTGCCAGCAGTTACCTGGACAGCCCGGGGAGTAAGCAGTACTTC. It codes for CASSYLDSPGSKQYF.

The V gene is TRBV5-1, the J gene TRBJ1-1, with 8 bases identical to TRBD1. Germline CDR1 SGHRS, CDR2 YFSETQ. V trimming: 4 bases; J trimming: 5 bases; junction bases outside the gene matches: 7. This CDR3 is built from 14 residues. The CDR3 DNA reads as TGCGCCAGCAGCGGTACAGGGGGGGTAACTGAAGCTTTCTTT. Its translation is CASSGTGGVTEAFF.

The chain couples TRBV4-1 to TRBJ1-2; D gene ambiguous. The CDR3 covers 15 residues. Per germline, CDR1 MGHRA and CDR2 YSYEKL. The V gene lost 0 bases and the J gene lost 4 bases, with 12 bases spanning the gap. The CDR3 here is CASSQEISGVYGYTF. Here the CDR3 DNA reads TGCGCCAGCAGCCAAGAGATTAGCGGGGTCTATGGCTACACCTTC.

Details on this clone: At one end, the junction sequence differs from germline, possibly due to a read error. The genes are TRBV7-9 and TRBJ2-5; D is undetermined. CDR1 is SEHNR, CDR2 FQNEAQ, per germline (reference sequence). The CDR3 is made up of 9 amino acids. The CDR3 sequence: CASSSTTDF. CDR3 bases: TGTGCCAGCAGTTCCACTACCGACTTC.

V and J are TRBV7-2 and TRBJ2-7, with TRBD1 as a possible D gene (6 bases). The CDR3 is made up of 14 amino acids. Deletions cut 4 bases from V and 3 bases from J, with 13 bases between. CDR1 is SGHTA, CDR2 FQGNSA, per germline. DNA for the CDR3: TGTGCCAGCAGCTCCAGGGGTTATAGCTACGAGCAGTACTTC. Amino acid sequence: CASSSRGYSYEQYF.

CDR3 nucleotides: TGTGCCAGCAACGTGGCAGGGTCTAATGAAAAACTGTTTTTT. It yields the protein CASNVAGSNEKLFF. J is TRBJ1-4 and V is TRBV7-9; a possible D gene is TRBD1 (5 bases). The V end was cut by 7 bases, the J end by 3 bases, with 12 bases between. The CDR3 sequence is 14 residues long. Germline V gene sequence: CDR1 SEHNR, CDR2 FQNEAQ (reference sequence).

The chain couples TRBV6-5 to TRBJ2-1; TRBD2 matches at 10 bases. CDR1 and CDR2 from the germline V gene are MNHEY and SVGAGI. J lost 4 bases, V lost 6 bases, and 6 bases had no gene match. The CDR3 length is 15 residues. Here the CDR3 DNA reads TGTGCCAGCAGGTTTACTAGCGGGGAATACAATGAGCAGTTCTTC. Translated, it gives CASRFTSGEYNEQFF.

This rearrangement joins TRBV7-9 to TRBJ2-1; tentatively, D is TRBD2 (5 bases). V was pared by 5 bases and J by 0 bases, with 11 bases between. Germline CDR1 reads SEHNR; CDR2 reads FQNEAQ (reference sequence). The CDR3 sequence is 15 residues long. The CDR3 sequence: CASSDDRGSYNEQFF. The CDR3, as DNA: TGTGCCAGCAGCGATGACCGGGGCTCCTACAATGAGCAGTTCTTC.

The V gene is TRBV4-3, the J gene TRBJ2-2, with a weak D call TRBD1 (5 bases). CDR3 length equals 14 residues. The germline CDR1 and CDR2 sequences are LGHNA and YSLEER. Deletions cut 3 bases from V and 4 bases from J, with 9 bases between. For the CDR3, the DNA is TGCGCCAGCAGCCAGGGGCCAGTCACCGGGGAGCTGTTTTTT. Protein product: CASSQGPVTGELFF.

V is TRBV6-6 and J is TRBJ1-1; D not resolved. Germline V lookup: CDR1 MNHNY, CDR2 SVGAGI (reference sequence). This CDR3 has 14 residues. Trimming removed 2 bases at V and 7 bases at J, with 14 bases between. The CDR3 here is CASSYGQATFEAFF. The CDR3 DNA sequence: TGTGCCAGCAGTTACGGGCAGGCTACCTTTGAAGCTTTCTTT.